The source of this T cell receptor (beta chain) is a study of a mutant IDH1 vaccine in newly diagnosed glioma. Study at large: Among treated patients, 62.5% were male and roughly 38% female, and mean age was around 40 years. Earlier therapy was either radiotherapy, temozolomide, or both, and most got both.

Between the trimmed V and J ends, which lost 0 bases and 0 bases, there was a span of 12 bases. Germline CDR1 reads SGHRS; CDR2 reads YFSETQ. The CDR3 extends over 16 amino acids. Using immunoSEQ multiplex PCR, the repertoire was profiled, and TCRdb retains in-frame clones only, with some absent. The sample shows under 65,000 clones, around 80% of them seen only once. Time point denoted: baseline, week 1 (first vaccination visit). Treatment: pre-vaccination baseline after standard-of-care therapy. This clone appeared a single time. This chain uses TRBV5-1 with TRBJ2-5, with D perhaps matching TRBD1 (6 bases). The source of this sequence is a man aged 18 to 29 with glioma. Source: PBMCs, taken from a glioma patient treated with radiotherapy, temozolomide or both. The CDR3 loop is CASSLDGQRYQETQYF. CDR3 bases: TGCGCCAGCAGCTTGGATGGACAGCGATACCAAGAGACCCAGTACTTC. The whole variable domain, filled in from reference TRBV5-1 and TRBJ2-5, reads KAGVTQTPRYLIKTRGQQVTLSCSPISGHRSVSWYQQTPGQGLQFLFEYFSETQRNKGNFPGRFSGRQFSNSRSEMNVSTLELGDSALYLCASSLDGQRYQETQYFGPGTRLLVL.